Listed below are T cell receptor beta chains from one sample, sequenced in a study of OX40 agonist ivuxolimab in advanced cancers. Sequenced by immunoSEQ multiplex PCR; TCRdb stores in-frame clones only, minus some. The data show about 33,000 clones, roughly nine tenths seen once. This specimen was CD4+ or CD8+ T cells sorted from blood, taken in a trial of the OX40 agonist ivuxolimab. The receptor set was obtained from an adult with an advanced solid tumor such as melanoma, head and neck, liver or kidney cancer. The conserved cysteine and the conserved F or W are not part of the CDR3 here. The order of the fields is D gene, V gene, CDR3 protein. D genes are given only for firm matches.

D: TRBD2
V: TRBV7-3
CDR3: ASSPSGGLGDEQF

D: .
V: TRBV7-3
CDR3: ASSLGAEYGYT

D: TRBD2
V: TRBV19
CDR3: ASSPEAGGPGETQY

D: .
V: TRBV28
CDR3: ASSLQGPGNSPLH

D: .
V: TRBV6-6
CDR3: ASSYSTSNQPQH

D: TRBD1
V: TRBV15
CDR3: ATSMGDRALTEAF

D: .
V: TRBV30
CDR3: AWSVLKAGPSRGYT

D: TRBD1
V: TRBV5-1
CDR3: ASSLTGGFGNTEAF

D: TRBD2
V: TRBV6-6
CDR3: ASRLSGGSYEQY

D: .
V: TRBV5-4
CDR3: ASSLVGGQETQY

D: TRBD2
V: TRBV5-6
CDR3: ASSPSGGNPYNEQF

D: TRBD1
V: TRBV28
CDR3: ASTLRTGFGEKLF

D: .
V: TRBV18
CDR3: ASSPMKKAPASGANVLT

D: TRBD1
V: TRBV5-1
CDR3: ASSSLTGHSYEQY

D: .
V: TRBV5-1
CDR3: ASSLGLGFPGANVLT

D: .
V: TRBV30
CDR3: AWRATDTQY

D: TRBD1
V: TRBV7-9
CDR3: ASSLTGVGGELF

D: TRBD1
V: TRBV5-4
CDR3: ASSNGQGTRTGELF

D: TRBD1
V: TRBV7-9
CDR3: ASGETGGGSPLH

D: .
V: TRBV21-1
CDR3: ASERRPDGYEQY

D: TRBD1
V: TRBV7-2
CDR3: ASSLGTGTVYEQY

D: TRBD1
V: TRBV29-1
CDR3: SAVTLTGSGAF

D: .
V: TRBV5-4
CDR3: ASSTDPSFVRTGEQF

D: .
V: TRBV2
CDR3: ASSENLYEQY

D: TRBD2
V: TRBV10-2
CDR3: ASSGGLAGTETQY

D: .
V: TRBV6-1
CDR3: ASSEVWGSGNQPQH